These T cell receptor beta chains were read from a single sample in a study of cytomegalovirus exposure and HLA in healthy donors. Method: immunoSEQ multiplex PCR; TCRdb's copy keeps in-frame clones and lacks some. The sample includes 100,000 to 150,000 clones, around 82% of them seen just once. Specimen: PBMCs. The receptors derive from a female donor in good health and CMV-seronegative. The CDR3 runs from the conserved cysteine through the conserved F or W. A D gene is named only where the DNA matches it firmly. Clone size is shown for a subset of rows, as once, few, many or a class of expanded clone.

j_call: TRBJ2-7
v_call: TRBV4-2
clone_size: few
d_call: TRBD2
cdr3_aa: CASSQNPTSGGAIEQYF
cdr3_nt: TGTGCCAGCAGCCAGAATCCTACTAGCGGGGGGGCGATCGAGCAGTACTTC

j_call: TRBJ2-7
v_call: TRBV28
clone_size: few
d_call: NA
cdr3_aa: CASTRRSPYEQYF
cdr3_nt: TGTGCCAGCACCCGGCGGAGCCCCTACGAGCAGTACTTC

j_call: TRBJ2-2
v_call: TRBV7-8
clone_size: NA
d_call: TRBD2
cdr3_aa: CASRSGGRGRRTGELFF
cdr3_nt: TGTGCCAGCAGATCGGGGGGACGCGGGAGAAGAACCGGGGAGCTGTTTTTT

j_call: TRBJ2-7
v_call: TRBV7-9
clone_size: NA
d_call: NA
cdr3_aa: CSSSLHGSSGSSYEQYF
cdr3_nt: TGTTCCAGCAGCTTACATGGCTCGAGCGGATCCTCCTACGAGCAGTACTTC

j_call: TRBJ1-6
v_call: TRBV6-1
clone_size: NA
d_call: NA
cdr3_aa: CASREDNSPLHF
cdr3_nt: TGTGCCAGCAGGGAGGATAATTCACCCCTCCACTTT

j_call: TRBJ1-2
v_call: TRBV9
clone_size: NA
d_call: NA
cdr3_aa: CASSVGAGDGYTF
cdr3_nt: TGTGCCAGCAGCGTAGGGGCAGGGGATGGCTACACCTTC

j_call: TRBJ1-1
v_call: TRBV20-1
clone_size: NA
d_call: NA
cdr3_aa: CSARKTGRAFF
cdr3_nt: TGCAGTGCTAGAAAGACCGGGAGGGCTTTCTTT

j_call: TRBJ1-1
v_call: TRBV5-6
clone_size: NA
d_call: NA
cdr3_aa: CASSFGGPRDTEAFF
cdr3_nt: TGTGCCAGCAGCTTCGGGGGGCCCCGCGATACTGAAGCTTTCTTT

j_call: TRBJ1-2
v_call: TRBV7-2
clone_size: NA
d_call: NA
cdr3_aa: CASSRVFRVDYGYTF
cdr3_nt: TGTGCCAGCAGCCGCGTTTTCAGGGTGGACTATGGCTACACCTTC

j_call: TRBJ2-3
v_call: TRBV5-8
clone_size: NA
d_call: TRBD2
cdr3_aa: CASRVVLAGVPHTQYF
cdr3_nt: TGTGCCAGCAGGGTCGTGCTAGCGGGAGTCCCCCATACGCAGTATTTT

j_call: TRBJ1-5
v_call: TRBV18
clone_size: NA
d_call: NA
cdr3_aa: CASSPERNQPQHF
cdr3_nt: TGTGCCAGCTCACCAGAACGGAATCAGCCCCAGCATTTT